This passage covers 26 T cell receptor beta chains from one sample sequenced in a study of cytomegalovirus exposure and HLA in healthy donors. With 60 Vbeta and 13 Jbeta primers, the PCR was carried out. Measured with immunoSEQ multiplex PCR; TCRdb has only the in-frame clones, and not every one. Of 150,000 to 200,000 clones listed, 84% are singletons. The material sequenced was PBMCs. These receptors were obtained from a man younger than 30 in good health and CMV-seronegative.

The chain couples TRBV2 to TRBJ2-4; 7 bases are a match to TRBD1. The junction had 6 bases not matched to a gene; V was cut back by 2 bases and J by 5 bases. This CDR3 is 15 amino acids long. Germline V CDR1 and CDR2: SNHLY, FYNNEI. The CDR3 region has the DNA TGTGCCAGCAGTGAATACAGGGGATTAGAAAACATTCAGTACTTC. Protein sequence: CASSEYRGLENIQYF.

Here the CDR3 reads CASSVVEGEAFF. DNA for the CDR3: TGTGCCAGCAGCGTAGTTGAGGGTGAAGCTTTCTTT. This sequence joins TRBV9 and TRBJ1-1; D ambiguous. Germline CDR1 and CDR2: SGDLS and YYNGEE. This CDR3 has 12 amino acids. V lost 0 bases and J lost 7, with 7 bases in between.

The chain is built from TRBV15 and TRBJ2-1; no definite D call. Looked up from germline, CDR1 is LNHNV and CDR2 is YYDKDF (reference sequence). This CDR3 spans 13 amino acids. V lost 9 bases and J 2 bases, leaving 11 bases between the germline ends. Written as DNA, the CDR3 is TGTGCCACGCAGGATAGGACCTACAATGAGCAGTTCTTC. Amino acid sequence: CATQDRTYNEQFF.

This clone came up a few times. The CDR3 DNA is TGTGCCAGCAGCCAGGGACAGCTGGCACGCTACGAGCAGTACTTC. It translates to CASSQGQLARYEQYF. The rearrangement joins TRBV2 to TRBJ2-7, with 7 bases lining up with TRBD1. Germline V gives CDR1 SNHLY, CDR2 FYNNEI. The V and J ends lost 6 bases and 3 bases, in that order; junction bases with no gene match: 11. The CDR3 is made up of 15 amino acids.

The chain links TRBV30 to TRBJ1-2; a possible D gene is TRBD1 (5 bases). This CDR3 region has 12 residues. V was shortened by 0 bases and J by 8 bases, with 10 bases between the two germline ends. The germline V gene has CDR1 GTSNPN and CDR2 SVGIG (reference sequence). CDR3 sequence (DNA): TGTGCCTGGAGTGTGGGGGGAGGAGGCTACACCTTC. Translated: CAWSVGGGGYTF.

The rearrangement uses TRBV29-1 and TRBJ1-4, with TRBD1 as a possible D gene (5 bases). This CDR3 contains 12 residues. Germline lookup yields CDR1 SQVTM and CDR2 ANQGSEA. With 8 bases removed from V and 5 bases from J, the gap between germline ends came to 12 bases. As DNA, the CDR3 is TGCAGCTGCTCGGGGGGAAATGAAAAACTGTTTTTT. Translating it yields CSCSGGNEKLFF. Full variable domain (outside the CDR3, taken from reference TRBV29-1 and TRBJ1-4): SAVISQKPSRDICQRGTSLTIQCQVDSQVTMMFWYRQQPGQSLTLIATANQGSEATYESGFVIDKFPISRPNLTFSTLTVSNMSPEDSSIYLCSCSGGNEKLFFGSGTQLSVL.

The chain has TRBV19 and TRBJ1-5; 7 bases line up with TRBD1. CDR1 and CDR2 (germline): LNHDA, SQIVND (reference sequence). There are 16 residues in the CDR3. V gave up 4 bases and J gave up 2 bases; unmatched junction bases: 8. Written as DNA, the CDR3 is TGTGCCAGTAGTAAAGGCAGGGGGTCAGGCAATCAGCCCCAGCATTTT. It codes for CASSKGRGSGNQPQHF.

The chain carries TRBV28 and TRBJ1-2; maybe TRBD1 (6 bases). Trimming took off 3 bases at V and 7 bases at J, with 9 bases between the two ends. The CDR3 is 12 amino acids. Germline V lookup: CDR1 MDHEN, CDR2 SYDVKM. The CDR3 region is CASSFPGVGYTF. The CDR3 region has the DNA TGTGCCAGCAGTTTTCCAGGGGTTGGCTACACCTTC.

In its sample, this clone was seen once. The chain joins TRBV6-5 to TRBJ2-1; D unclear. The V gene lost 5 bases and the J gene lost 0 bases, with 11 bases spanning the gap. Germline assignment: CDR1 MNHEY and CDR2 SVGAGI. This CDR3 region has 15 residues. The CDR3 bases are TGTGCCAGCAGTAACGAGTGGAGCTCCTACAATGAGCAGTTCTTC. Its translation: CASSNEWSSYNEQFF.

This chain's CDR3 is CASSPREAGGREQYF. The DNA of the CDR3 is TGCGCCAGCAGCCCCCGTGAGGCGGGAGGGCGCGAGCAGTACTTC. This chain uses TRBV4-3 with TRBJ2-7; 9 bases are a match to TRBD2. This CDR3 has 15 residues. V gave up 4 bases and J gave up 6 bases; unmatched junction bases: 10. Germline V CDR1 and CDR2: LGHNA, YSLEER.

J is TRBJ2-6 and V is TRBV28, with D possibly matching TRBD1 (6 bases). This CDR3 has 16 amino acids. Looked up from germline, CDR1 is MDHEN and CDR2 is SYDVKM. Trimming removed 5 bases from V and 0 bases from J, with 11 bases in between. CDR3 DNA sequence: TGTGCCAGCAGTGGGACACCTTACTCTGGGGCCAACGTCCTGACTTTC. Translating it yields CASSGTPYSGANVLTF.

The chain links TRBV27 to TRBJ2-7; 11 nucleotides align to TRBD1. The J segment lost 5 bases and the V segment lost 5 bases, leaving 11 bases of the junction unmatched. CDR1 and CDR2 from the germline V gene are MNHEY and SMNVEV (reference sequence). The CDR3 consists of 16 residues. CDR3 sequence (DNA): TGTGCCAGCAGTAGACCTGGGACAGGGGGACAGCACGAGCAGTACTTC. Its translation is CASSRPGTGGQHEQYF.

This chain connects TRBV27 to TRBJ2-1; a weak D match, TRBD2 (5 bases). CDR1 and CDR2 from the germline V gene are MNHEY and SMNVEV (reference sequence). The CDR3 extends over 13 amino acids. V lost 0 bases to trimming and J lost 7 bases, with 7 bases between them. For the CDR3, the DNA is TGTGCCAGCAGTTTATCGGTAGCGAATGAGCAGTTCTTC. Its translation is CASSLSVANEQFF.

V is TRBV25-1 and J is TRBJ2-7; 8 bases map to TRBD1. The germline V gene has CDR1 MGHDK and CDR2 SYGVNS. V trimming: 5 bases; J trimming: 6 bases; junction bases outside the gene matches: 9. This CDR3 is 14 amino acids long. DNA for the CDR3: TGTGCCAGCAGTTCTAGACAGGGGCAATCCGAGCAGTACTTC. Amino acids: CASSSRQGQSEQYF.

V is TRBV19 and J is TRBJ2-7, with D maybe TRBD1 (6 bases). Per the germline V gene, CDR1 is LNHDA and CDR2 is SQIVND (reference sequence). The CDR3 spans 14 residues. Trimming pared 4 bases from V and 6 bases from J, leaving 16 bases between. CDR3 region: CASSTGTGPLEQYF. In DNA form, the CDR3 reads TGTGCCAGTAGTACCGGTACAGGGCCTCTCGAGCAGTACTTC.

The rearrangement uses TRBV2 and TRBJ2-3; TRBD2 matches 8 bases. The germline CDR1 and CDR2 sequences are SNHLY and FYNNEI. The V and J ends lost 6 bases and 4 bases, in that order; junction bases with no gene match: 6. This CDR3 spans 14 amino acids. The DNA for the CDR3 is TGTGCCAGCAGGAAGGAGCGGGAGTCAGATACGCAGTATTTT. Translating it yields CASRKERESDTQYF.

This chain uses TRBV7-2 with TRBJ1-3; tentative D call: TRBD1 (6 bases). Germline loops: CDR1 SGHTA, CDR2 FQGNSA. V lost 5 bases, J lost 3 bases, and 11 bases lay in between. This CDR3 has 14 amino acids. In DNA form, the CDR3 reads TGTGCCAGCAGCCCCCAGACAGGTGGAAACACCATATATTTT. Its protein is CASSPQTGGNTIYF.

This clone was counted once. The V and J genes are TRBV28 and TRBJ2-3; 11 bases are a match to TRBD1. Germline CDR1 and CDR2: MDHEN and SYDVKM. This CDR3 is 15 amino acids long. Trimming removed 4 bases from V and 3 bases from J; junction bases left unmatched: 3. CDR3 in amino acids: CASSSGQGATDTQYF. CDR3 nucleotides: TGTGCCAGCAGTTCTGGACAGGGGGCAACAGATACGCAGTATTTT.

The V gene is TRBV7-9, the J gene TRBJ1-4; D not resolved. The CDR3 covers 13 residues. Per the germline V gene, CDR1 is SEHNR and CDR2 is FQNEAQ (reference sequence). V was pared by 5 bases and J by 9 bases, with 13 bases between. CDR3: CASSIWTAKKLFF. CDR3 DNA: TGTGCCAGCAGCATCTGGACTGCCAAAAAACTGTTTTTT.

V usage is TRBV7-2 and J usage is TRBJ2-4; 12 nucleotides agree with TRBD2. Germline CDR1 is SGHTA and CDR2 is FQGNSA. The CDR3 consists of 17 residues. With 5 bases clipped from V and 0 bases from J, the junction kept 5 bases outside the gene matches. The CDR3 here is CASSPLAGGVAKNIQYF. The CDR3 DNA reads as TGTGCCAGCAGCCCACTAGCGGGAGGTGTAGCCAAAAACATTCAGTACTTC. Filled out from reference TRBV7-2 and TRBJ2-4, the complete variable domain reads GAGVSQSPSNKVTEKGKDVELRCDPISGHTALYWYRQSLGQGLEFLIYFQGNSAPDKSGLPSDRFSAERTGGSVSTLTIQRTQQEDSAVYLCASSPLAGGVAKNIQYFGAGTRLSVL.

In regard to this clone: Other DNA sequences in the sample encode the same CDR3. This chain uses TRBV4-1 with TRBJ1-1; maybe TRBD1 (6 bases). The V gene lost 1 base and the J gene lost 5 bases, with 11 bases spanning the gap. The CDR3 consists of 14 residues. CDR1 and CDR2 (germline): MGHRA, YSYEKL. CDR3 residues: CASSQGQGWTEAFF. The DNA for the CDR3 is TGCGCCAGCAGCCAAGGTCAGGGGTGGACTGAAGCTTTCTTT.

This clone showed up just a few times. The rearrangement uses TRBV5-1 and TRBJ1-2, with 8 positions matching TRBD1. Germline trimming cut 0 bases from V and 3 bases from J; bases unmatched to any gene: 10. The CDR3 has 17 amino acids. Germline V CDR1 and CDR2: SGHRS, YFSETQ. The CDR3, as DNA: TGCGCCAGCAGCTTGGGGGGACAGGCGCTAACCTACTATGGCTACACCTTC. Amino acids: CASSLGGQALTYYGYTF.

The chain joins TRBV6-4 to TRBJ2-3, with 8 bases identical to TRBD2. The CDR3 runs 15 residues. Germline CDR1 and CDR2: MRHNA and SNTAGT. Trimming at V came to 8 bases and at J to 4 bases, leaving 11 bases not matched to a gene. The CDR3, as DNA: TGTGCCAGCGCCATCGGGGGGGGCGGGGCAGATACGCAGTATTTT. Encoded protein: CASAIGGGGADTQYF.

This chain joins TRBV5-1 and TRBJ2-7; 7 positions agree with TRBD1. Per germline, CDR1 SGHRS and CDR2 YFSETQ. The V segment lost 3 bases and the J segment 3 bases; nucleotides outside the gene matches: 9. CDR3 size: 15 residues. CDR3: CASSSRQGNLYEQYF. CDR3 nucleotides: TGCGCCAGCAGCTCAAGACAGGGAAATCTCTACGAGCAGTACTTC.

CDR3 region: CASSFPREGIYEQYF. CDR3 DNA: TGTGCCAGTAGTTTCCCACGGGAGGGGATCTACGAGCAGTACTTC. The chain couples TRBV19 to TRBJ2-7; 8 bases fit TRBD2. The ends lost 5 bases at V and 3 bases at J; junction bases unmatched: 9. The CDR3 sequence is 15 residues long. The germline gives CDR1 LNHDA, CDR2 SQIVND (reference sequence).

The chain has TRBV7-3 and TRBJ2-2; TRBD2 matches at 7 bases. V shed 1 base, J shed 4 bases, and the junction held 3 bases outside the gene matches. The CDR3 covers 15 residues. Per the germline V gene, CDR1 is SGHTA and CDR2 is FQGTGA. CDR3: CASSLSGGVTGELFF. Here the CDR3 DNA reads TGTGCCAGCAGCTTAAGCGGGGGAGTCACCGGGGAGCTGTTTTTT. The entire variable domain, with the rest obtained from reference TRBV7-3 and TRBJ2-2, is as follows: GAGVSQTPSNKVTEKGKYVELRCDPISGHTALYWYRQSLGQGPEFLIYFQGTGAADDSGLPNDRFFAVRPEGSVSTLKIQRTERGDSAVYLCASSLSGGVTGELFFGEGSRLTVL.